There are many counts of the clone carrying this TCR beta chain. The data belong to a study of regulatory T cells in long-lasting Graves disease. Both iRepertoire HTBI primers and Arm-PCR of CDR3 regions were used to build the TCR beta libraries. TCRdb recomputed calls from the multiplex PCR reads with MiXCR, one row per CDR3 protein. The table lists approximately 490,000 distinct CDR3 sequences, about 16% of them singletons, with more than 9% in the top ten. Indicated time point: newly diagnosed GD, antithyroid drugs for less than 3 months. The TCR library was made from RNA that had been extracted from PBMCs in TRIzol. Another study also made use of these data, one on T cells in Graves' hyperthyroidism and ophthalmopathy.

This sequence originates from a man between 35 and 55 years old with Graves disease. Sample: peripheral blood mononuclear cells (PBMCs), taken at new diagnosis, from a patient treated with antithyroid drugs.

The CDR3 DNA reads TGTGCCAGCAGGAACAACAGGGGACTAGCGGGAGGAAATGAGCAGTTCTTC. Translation: CASRNNRGLAGGNEQFF. The rearrangement links TRBV28 to TRBJ2-1, with 15 bases lining up with TRBD2. The germline V gene has CDR1 MDHEN and CDR2 SYDVKM. The CDR3 runs 17 residues. V lost 6 bases, J lost 7 bases, and 10 bases stayed unmatched.